This record covers a single T cell receptor (beta chain). The antigen is unknown. Mismatch with germline at one junction end may stem from a read error. There are 13 residues in the CDR3. The germline V gene has CDR1 SEHNR and CDR2 FQNEAQ (reference sequence). The data were obtained in a study of cytomegalovirus exposure and HLA in healthy donors. Amplification used 60 Vbeta primers and 13 Jbeta primers. The protocol was immunoSEQ multiplex PCR, while the TCRdb copy is restricted to in-frame clones and leaves out a portion. The sample yields roughly 150,000 clones, approximately 84% seen once. Broader study findings: Presence/absence analyses supposed approximately even sequencing depth among donors. Listed as cytomegalovirus-associated were around 160 TCR beta chains. Common viral pathogens seemed, in a later analysis, to connect with several of the most significant clusters.

The sample taken for sequencing was PBMCs. The sequence was obtained from a man under 40 in good health and CMV-seronegative. The chain is built from TRBV7-9 and TRBJ2-5; the match to TRBD2 covers 7 bases. The J call may not be correct, given that the DNA end is closer to TRBJ2-7. Here the CDR3 DNA reads TGTTCCAGCAGCTTAGGTGGGGGGGTCGAGCAGTACTTC. Protein product: CSSSLGGGVEQYF.